The entry that follows covers one T cell receptor beta chain sequence. Its target is not known. The assay was immunoSEQ multiplex PCR, and TCRdb's table has in-frame clones only and misses some. The sample has about 58,000 clones; roughly 84% are singletons. In germline, CDR1 is SGHDT, CDR2 YYEEEE. The CDR3 runs 13 residues. The V gene lost 0 bases and the J gene lost 7 bases, with 8 bases spanning the gap. The data belong to a study of OX40 agonist ivuxolimab in advanced cancers. Study-wide context: Every 2 weeks, patients got intravenous ivuxolimab at one of six dose levels (0.01-10 mg/kg). The dose-escalation group included hepatocellular carcinoma, melanoma, renal cell carcinoma and head and neck cancer.

Points from the study as a whole: The average count of expanded clones was higher among CD8+ T cells than among CD4+. Dose levels from 0.1 to 3.0 mg/kg saw CD4+ and CD8+ blood T cells expand clonally by week 6.

This receptor was obtained from an adult with an advanced solid tumor such as melanoma, head and neck, liver or kidney cancer. V is TRBV5-6 and J is TRBJ1-5, with D tentatively TRBD1 (5 bases). Sample: CD4+ or CD8+ T cells sorted from blood, taken in a trial of the OX40 agonist ivuxolimab. The CDR3 sequence is CASSLAGGQPQHF. CDR3 bases: TGTGCCAGCAGCTTGGCCGGGGGACAGCCCCAGCATTTT.